The clone carrying this T cell receptor beta chain has ten or more counts. Its specificity is not known. RNA transcripts provided the source from which TCR beta CDR3 regions were amplified. The study used the HTBI primer set for a first-round RT-PCR of the TCR CDR3. TCRdb called the multiplex PCR reads again in MiXCR, with one record for every CDR3 protein. Here the sample spans 280,000 or so distinct CDR3 sequences, less than 30% being singletons. The data were obtained in a study of T cells in Graves' hyperthyroidism and ophthalmopathy. Study observations and caveats: The model predicted ophthalmopathy a median approximately 6 months before onset. Most thyroid clonotypes expanded above 0.001 were also detected in blood.

Diagnoses rested on clinical symptoms, serum thyroxine and TRAb, thyroid ultrasound and orbital computed tomography. Blood was drawn at first hyperthyroidism diagnosis, before any ophthalmopathy symptoms. There are 15 residues in the CDR3. Germline V gives CDR1 SNHLY, CDR2 FYNNEI. Germline trimming cut 6 bases from V and 2 bases from J; bases unmatched to any gene: 7. The chain employs TRBV2 and TRBJ1-3; 7 positions match TRBD1. Sequencing input: blood. This receptor was taken from a man in his forties with Graves' hyperthyroidism that later progressed to Graves' ophthalmopathy. DNA for the CDR3: TGTGCCAGCAGGGAAACTACAGGGGCTGGAAACACCATATATTTT. Its protein product is CASRETTGAGNTIYF. Filled out from reference TRBV2 and TRBJ1-3, the complete variable domain reads EPEVTQTPSHQVTQMGQEVILRCVPISNHLYFYWYRQILGQKVEFLVSFYNNEISEKSEIFDDQFSVERPDGSNFTLKIRSTKLEDSAMYFCASRETTGAGNTIYFGEGSWLTVV.